The 29 T cell receptor beta chains below all came from one sample that was sequenced in a study of T cell responses to AZD1222 COVID-19 vaccine. The method was immunoSEQ multiplex PCR; TCRdb's version includes in-frame clones alone and lacks a portion of them. There are some 150,000 clones in the sample; 85% to 90% occur only once, and roughly 9.7% lies in the top ten. Specimen: peripheral blood, collected 28 days after the second AZD1222 dose. These receptors came from an adult who received the AZD1222 COVID-19 vaccine.

The chain's CDR3 is CASSESGVVRNKGGNTIYF. The CDR3 DNA sequence: TGTGCCAGCAGTGAGAGCGGTGTTGTGAGGAACAAGGGGGGAAACACCATATATTTT. The V gene is TRBV2, the J gene TRBJ1-3; TRBD1 is a possible D gene (5 bases). This CDR3 region has 19 residues. The ends were cut back, 3 bases at V and 4 bases at J, with 25 bases in the middle. Germline lookup yields CDR1 SNHLY and CDR2 FYNNEI.

This clone was seen more than once but under ten times. Different DNA sequences within this sample yield the same CDR3. The V and J genes are TRBV9 and TRBJ2-3, with a weak D call TRBD2 (5 bases). The CDR3 sequence is 13 residues long. Germline CDR1 reads SGDLS; CDR2 reads YYNGEE. V was trimmed by 0 bases and J by 5 bases, leaving 7 bases between them. CDR3 loop: CASSVDGRDTQYF. CDR3 DNA: TGTGCCAGCAGCGTAGATGGGAGAGATACGCAGTATTTT.

The V gene is TRBV7-2, the J gene TRBJ1-2; D not resolved. The CDR3 is 12 residues long. The germline CDR1 and CDR2 sequences are SGHTA and FQGNSA. V was shortened by 6 bases and J by 5 bases, with 10 bases between the two germline ends. The CDR3 DNA sequence: TGTGCCAGCAGTAAGGATCTTTATGGCTACACCTTC. Translation gives CASSKDLYGYTF.

To note about this clone: Different DNA sequences within this sample yield the same CDR3. The chain joins TRBV6-1 to TRBJ1-5; D is unresolved. This CDR3 is built from 15 residues. The germline V gene encodes CDR1 MNHNS and CDR2 SASEGT. V lost 3 bases, J lost 0 bases, and 9 bases lay in between. The CDR3 DNA sequence: TGTGCCAGCAGTGAGGGATCTTATAGCAATCAGCCCCAGCATTTT. It specifies CASSEGSYSNQPQHF.

This clone has just one count. The chain uses TRBV28 and TRBJ2-3; 8 bases agree with TRBD1. CDR1 and CDR2 (germline): MDHEN, SYDVKM. V trimming: 6 bases; J trimming: 6 bases; junction bases outside the gene matches: 5. The CDR3 length is 13 residues. The CDR3 DNA reads as TGTGCCAGCAGGGGGACAGGTCGGGATACGCAGTATTTT. This sequence encodes CASRGTGRDTQYF.

This clone has more than one count but fewer than ten. CDR3 sequence: CASSWTGTYEQYF. In DNA form, the CDR3 reads TGTGCCAGCAGCTGGACAGGGACTTACGAGCAGTACTTC. The V and J genes are TRBV5-4 and TRBJ2-7; 8 bases map to TRBD1. The CDR3 is 13 amino acids. CDR1 is SGHNT, CDR2 YYREEE, per germline (reference sequence). J was trimmed by 4 bases and V by 3 bases; bases with no gene match: 3.

J is TRBJ1-5 and V is TRBV7-8, with 9 bases aligning to TRBD1. Germline V gives CDR1 SGHVS, CDR2 FQNEAQ. J was trimmed by 6 bases and V by 5 bases; bases with no gene match: 5. There are 14 residues in the CDR3. The CDR3 sequence is CASSLTGGSQPQHF. The CDR3, as DNA: TGTGCCAGCAGCCTTACAGGGGGCAGTCAGCCCCAGCATTTT.

The chain carries TRBV11-3 and TRBJ2-3; 7 bases line up with TRBD1. Trimming at V came to 1 base and at J to 4 bases, leaving 5 bases not matched to a gene. CDR3 length: 15 amino acids. Germline CDR1 SGHNT, CDR2 YENEEA. The CDR3 loop reads CASSLGPGQADTQYF. DNA for the CDR3: TGTGCCAGCAGCTTAGGGCCCGGACAGGCAGATACGCAGTATTTT.

CDR3 amino acids: CASSEVKRAFF. The DNA for the CDR3 is TGTGCCAGCAGTGAAGTGAAGAGAGCTTTCTTT. The chain links TRBV2 to TRBJ1-1; D not resolved. Germline V gene data show CDR1 as SNHLY and CDR2 as FYNNEI. Trimming removed 1 base from V and 10 bases from J, with 7 bases in between. The CDR3 is 11 amino acids.

The chain joins TRBV7-3 to TRBJ2-1, with 8 bases aligning to TRBD2. The V segment lost 5 bases and the J segment 6 bases; nucleotides outside the gene matches: 12. Germline V gene lookup returns CDR1 SGHTA and CDR2 FQGTGA. CDR3 length: 16 residues. The chain's CDR3 is CASSPEGAGVGNEQFF. The CDR3 bases are TGTGCCAGCAGCCCCGAGGGAGCGGGAGTGGGCAATGAGCAGTTCTTC. The full variable domain, its missing parts supplied by reference TRBV7-3 and TRBJ2-1, is GAGVSQTPSNKVTEKGKYVELRCDPISGHTALYWYRQSLGQGPEFLIYFQGTGAADDSGLPNDRFFAVRPEGSVSTLKIQRTERGDSAVYLCASSPEGAGVGNEQFFGPGTRLTVL.

In DNA form, the CDR3 reads TGTGCCAGCAGTTCTCAGGGGGCAGGTTCACCCCTCCACTTT. It yields the protein CASSSQGAGSPLHF. The chain links TRBV6-6 to TRBJ1-6; 8 positions match TRBD1. Trimming took 4 bases from V and 9 from J; bases not matched to a gene: 5. CDR3 length: 14 residues. Germline CDR1 MNHNY, CDR2 SVGAGI (reference sequence).

The V and J genes are TRBV28 and TRBJ1-3; 10 bases are a match to TRBD1. CDR1 and CDR2 from the germline V gene are MDHEN and SYDVKM. Trimming took 4 bases from V and 3 from J; bases not matched to a gene: 3. The CDR3 extends over 15 amino acids. Here the CDR3 DNA reads TGTGCCAGCAGTTGGGACAGGGGTGATGGAAACACCATATATTTT. It specifies CASSWDRGDGNTIYF.

This sequence joins TRBV28 and TRBJ1-2; the match to TRBD1 covers 7 bases. J lost 7 bases, V lost 6 bases, and 8 bases had no gene match. Germline-derived CDR1 and CDR2 are MDHEN and SYDVKM. There are 13 residues in the CDR3. CDR3 protein: CASRGQRGSGYTF. In DNA form, the CDR3 reads TGTGCCAGCAGGGGACAGAGGGGTAGTGGCTACACCTTC.

The chain has TRBV7-2 and TRBJ2-2; D remains ambiguous. Trimming removed 1 base from V and 6 bases from J, with 9 bases in between. The germline V gene encodes CDR1 SGHTA and CDR2 FQGNSA. The CDR3 length is 14 residues. The CDR3 region has the DNA TGTGCCAGCAGCTTAGGTGGACCAGCCGGGGAGCTGTTTTTT. Its protein product is CASSLGGPAGELFF.

The chain recombines TRBV12-5 with TRBJ2-2; D gene unclear. Germline V lookup: CDR1 LGHNT, CDR2 FRNRAP. CDR3 size: 12 residues. Trimming left V 5 bases short and J 8 bases short, with 9 bases between. The CDR3 loop reads CASGPQSGELFF. CDR3 nucleotides: TGTGCTAGTGGTCCCCAGAGTGGGGAGCTGTTTTTT.

This clone was found once. Its ends do not fully match the called genes, so a read error is possible. The chain is built from TRBV4-3 and TRBJ1-1; 7 nucleotides line up with TRBD1. CDR3 size: 15 residues. Germline CDR1 reads LGHNA; CDR2 reads YSLEER. Here the CDR3 reads CASSQGGNYGTEAFF. The CDR3 DNA follows: TGCGCCAGCAGTCAAGGGGGCAATTACGGCACTGAAGCTTTCTTT.

This clone was recorded a few times. The chain combines TRBV6-1 with TRBJ2-1, with D unclear. V was cut by 3 bases and J by 6 bases, with 18 bases left in between. CDR1 MNHNS and CDR2 SASEGT come from the germline V gene. CDR3 length: 16 residues. The CDR3 reads CASSDQPNSWGNEQFF. CDR3 in DNA: TGTGCCAGCAGTGATCAACCCAATTCATGGGGCAATGAGCAGTTCTTC.

V gene TRBV23-1 combines with J gene TRBJ1-3, with 10 nucleotides matching TRBD1. TRBV23-1 belongs to the ORF category, with a function that is uncertain. Losses at the gene ends were 7 bases for V and 4 bases for J; bases not matched to a gene: 7. The CDR3 extends over 15 amino acids. The CDR3 region is CASTLDRGQGNTIYF. CDR3 sequence (DNA): TGCGCCAGCACGCTCGACAGGGGGCAAGGAAACACCATATATTTT.

V usage is TRBV10-3 and J usage is TRBJ2-7; the D is unclear. The V end lost 2 bases, the J end lost 3 bases, and 8 bases lay between the germline ends. In germline, CDR1 is ENHRY, CDR2 SYGVKD. The CDR3 totals 13 residues. CDR3 amino acids: CAISEGLDYEQYF. The CDR3 nucleotides are TGTGCCATCAGTGAGGGGCTGGACTACGAGCAGTACTTC.

The chain employs TRBV6-5 and TRBJ1-2; D is undetermined. The CDR3 extends over 16 amino acids. V lost 2 bases and J 6 bases, leaving 19 bases between the germline ends. Germline V gene lookup returns CDR1 MNHEY and CDR2 SVGAGI. The CDR3 DNA is TGTGCCAGCAGTTACACGAAGTATGGCCTCCCTGATGGCTACACCTTC. Protein: CASSYTKYGLPDGYTF.

The chain carries TRBV7-9 and TRBJ2-2, with 13 bases matching TRBD2. The V gene's germline CDR1 is SEHNR and CDR2 FQNEAQ (reference sequence). The CDR3 consists of 18 residues. V dropped 5 bases and J dropped 4; count of bases not matched to a gene: 10. The CDR3: CASSLWEGLAGLTGELFF. The CDR3 region has the DNA TGTGCCAGCAGCCTTTGGGAGGGACTAGCGGGACTCACCGGGGAGCTGTTTTTT.

This chain links TRBV6-5 with TRBJ1-3; no clear D gene. V dropped 5 bases and J dropped 0 bases, with 11 bases sitting between them. This CDR3 has 15 amino acids. Germline V gene sequence: CDR1 MNHEY, CDR2 SVGAGI. CDR3 in amino acids: CASSKTFSSGNTIYF. The CDR3 nucleotides read TGTGCCAGCAGTAAGACTTTTAGCTCTGGAAACACCATATATTTT.

This rearrangement joins TRBV29-1 to TRBJ2-2, with D possibly TRBD1 on 6 matching bases. The CDR3 covers 14 residues. The V end lost 1 base, the J end lost 6 bases, and 12 bases lay between the germline ends. Looked up from germline, CDR1 is SQVTM and CDR2 is ANQGSEA. The chain's CDR3 is CSVEGQVPPGELFF. CDR3 nucleotides: TGCAGCGTTGAAGGACAGGTCCCCCCCGGGGAGCTGTTTTTT.

This rearrangement joins TRBV3-1 (or the pseudogene TRBV3-2) to TRBJ1-1; no firm D call. Germline V gives CDR1 LGHDT, CDR2 YNNKEL (reference sequence). Trimming took 6 bases from V and 3 from J, leaving 8 bases between them. The CDR3 covers 12 residues. This CDR3 reads CASRSIDTEAFF. CDR3 in DNA: TGTGCCAGCAGGAGTATCGACACTGAAGCTTTCTTT.

V usage is TRBV12-2 and J usage is TRBJ1-1; TRBD1, the table's D call, lacks a check against the DNA. TRBV12-2 is deemed a pseudogene. This CDR3 region has 19 residues. The CDR3 loop reads CASGRNRQGTGGTSTEAFF. The CDR3 region has the DNA TGTGCAAGTGGACGTAATCGTCAGGGGACAGGGGGCACTTCTACTGAAGCTTTCTTT.

V gene TRBV29-1 combines with J gene TRBJ1-2; TRBD1 matches 8 bases. V trimming: 3 bases; J trimming: 6 bases; junction bases outside the gene matches: 15. This CDR3 has 16 residues. The germline CDR1 and CDR2 sequences are SQVTM and ANQGSEA. In nucleotides, the CDR3 is TGCAGCGTTGACCAAGCAGGGGGCGCATTAATAGATGGCTACACCTTC. Amino acid sequence: CSVDQAGGALIDGYTF.

In nucleotides, the CDR3 is TGCGCCAGCAGCGAGGGTTTTAGCGGGAAGAATGAGCAGTTCTTC. Encoded protein: CASSEGFSGKNEQFF. The chain has TRBV5-1 and TRBJ2-1; 8 bases fit TRBD2. V dropped 4 bases and J dropped 7; count of bases not matched to a gene: 10. Germline loops: CDR1 SGHRS, CDR2 YFSETQ. This CDR3 is 15 amino acids long.

The gene calls are TRBV28 and TRBJ1-6; 7 bases line up with TRBD1. Germline CDR1 reads MDHEN; CDR2 reads SYDVKM. This CDR3 comprises 15 residues. Trimming removed 9 bases from V and 0 bases from J; junction bases left unmatched: 5. The CDR3, as DNA: TGTGCCAGTAGGGACAGCAGCTCCTATAATTCACCCCTCCACTTT. It encodes CASRDSSSYNSPLHF.

In this sample, this clone turned up once. The chain combines TRBV6-5 with TRBJ1-1; D gene uncertain. V shed 2 bases and J shed 8 bases, with 12 bases lying between them. There are 13 residues in the CDR3. Germline CDR1 reads MNHEY; CDR2 reads SVGAGI. The CDR3 DNA reads TGTGCCAGCAGTTACCTAGGATCATCGGAAGCTTTCTTT. Translation gives CASSYLGSSEAFF.